Detailed here is one T cell receptor (beta chain). Method: immunoSEQ multiplex PCR; TCRdb's copy keeps in-frame clones and lacks some. In the table there are about 18,000 clones, 67% of which are singletons. CDR1 and CDR2 from the germline V gene are MNHEY and SVGAGI. There are 14 residues in the CDR3. The V and J ends lost 2 bases and 4 bases respectively, with 10 bases between them. This specimen comes from a study of OX40 agonist ivuxolimab in advanced cancers. This TCR derives from an adult with an advanced solid tumor such as melanoma, head and neck, liver or kidney cancer. Sequenced here: CD4+ or CD8+ T cells sorted from blood, sampled in a trial of the OX40 agonist ivuxolimab. The chain recombines TRBV6-5 with TRBJ2-3; no clear D gene. The CDR3 DNA is TGTGCCAGCAGTTACGCGAACTCACCAGATACGCAGTATTTT. Translated, it gives CASSYANSPDTQYF.